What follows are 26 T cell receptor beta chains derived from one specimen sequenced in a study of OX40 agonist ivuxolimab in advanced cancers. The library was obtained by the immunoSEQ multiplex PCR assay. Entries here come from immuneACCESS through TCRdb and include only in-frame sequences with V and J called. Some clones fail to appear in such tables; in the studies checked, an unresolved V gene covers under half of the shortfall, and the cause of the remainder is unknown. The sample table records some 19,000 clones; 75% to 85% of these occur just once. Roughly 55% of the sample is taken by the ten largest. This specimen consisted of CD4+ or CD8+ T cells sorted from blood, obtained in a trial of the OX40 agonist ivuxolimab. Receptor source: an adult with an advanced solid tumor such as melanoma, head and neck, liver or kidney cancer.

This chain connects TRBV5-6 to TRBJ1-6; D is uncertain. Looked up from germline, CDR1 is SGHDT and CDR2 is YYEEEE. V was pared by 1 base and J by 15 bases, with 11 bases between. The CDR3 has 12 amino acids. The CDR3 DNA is TGTGCCAGCAGCTTGTCGGCGTCCAGCCTCCACTTT. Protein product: CASSLSASSLHF.

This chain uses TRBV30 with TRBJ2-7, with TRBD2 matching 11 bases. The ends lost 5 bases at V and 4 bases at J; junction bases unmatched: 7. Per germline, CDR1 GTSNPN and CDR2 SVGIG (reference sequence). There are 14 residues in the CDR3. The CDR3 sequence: CAWDSGGVSYEQYF. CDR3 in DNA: TGTGCCTGGGATAGCGGGGGGGTGTCTTACGAGCAGTACTTC.

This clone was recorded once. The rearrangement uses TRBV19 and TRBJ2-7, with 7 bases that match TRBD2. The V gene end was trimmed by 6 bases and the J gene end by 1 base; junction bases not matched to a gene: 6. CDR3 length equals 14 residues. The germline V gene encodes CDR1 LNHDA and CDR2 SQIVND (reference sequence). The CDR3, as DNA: TGTGCCAGTAGCCACTCTAGCGGATCCTACGAGCAGTACTTC. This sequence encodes CASSHSSGSYEQYF.

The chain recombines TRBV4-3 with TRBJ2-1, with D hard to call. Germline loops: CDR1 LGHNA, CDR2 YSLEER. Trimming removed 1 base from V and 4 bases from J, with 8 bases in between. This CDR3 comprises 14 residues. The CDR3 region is CASSQGFGYNEQFF. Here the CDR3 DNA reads TGCGCCAGCAGCCAAGGGTTCGGTTACAATGAGCAGTTCTTC.

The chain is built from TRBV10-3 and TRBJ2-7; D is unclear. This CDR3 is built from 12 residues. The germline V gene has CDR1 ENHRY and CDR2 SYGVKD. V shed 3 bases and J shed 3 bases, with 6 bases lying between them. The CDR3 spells CAISDRIYEQYF. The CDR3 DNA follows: TGTGCCATCAGTGATAGGATCTACGAGCAGTACTTC.

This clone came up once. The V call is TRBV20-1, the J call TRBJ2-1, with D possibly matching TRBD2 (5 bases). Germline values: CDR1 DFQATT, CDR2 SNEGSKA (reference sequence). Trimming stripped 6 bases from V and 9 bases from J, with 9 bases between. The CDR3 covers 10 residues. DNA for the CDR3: TGCAGTGCGGGGAGTGGTGAGCAGTTCTTC. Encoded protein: CSAGSGEQFF.

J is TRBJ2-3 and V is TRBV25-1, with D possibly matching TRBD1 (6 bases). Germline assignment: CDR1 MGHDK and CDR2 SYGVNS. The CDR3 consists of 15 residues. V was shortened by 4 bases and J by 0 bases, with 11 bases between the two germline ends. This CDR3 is CASSVRDTSTDTQYF. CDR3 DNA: TGTGCCAGCAGTGTCCGGGACACTAGCACAGATACGCAGTATTTT. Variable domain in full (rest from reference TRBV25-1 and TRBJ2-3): EADIYQTPRYLVIGTGKKITLECSQTMGHDKMYWYQQDPGMELHLIHYSYGVNSTEKGDLSSESTVSRIRTEHFPLTLESARPSHTSQYLCASSVRDTSTDTQYFGPGTRLTVL.

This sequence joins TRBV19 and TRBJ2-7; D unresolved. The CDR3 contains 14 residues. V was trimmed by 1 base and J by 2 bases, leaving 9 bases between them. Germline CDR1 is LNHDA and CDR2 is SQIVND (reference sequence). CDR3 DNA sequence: TGTGCCAGTAGTATAGGTAGACAAGCCTACGAGCAGTACTTC. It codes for CASSIGRQAYEQYF.

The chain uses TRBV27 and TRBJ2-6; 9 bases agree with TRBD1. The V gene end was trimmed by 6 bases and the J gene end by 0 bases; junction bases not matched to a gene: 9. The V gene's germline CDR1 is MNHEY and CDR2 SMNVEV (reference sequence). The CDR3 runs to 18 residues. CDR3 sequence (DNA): TGTGCCAGCAGATCCGGGACAGGGTGGTACTCTGGGGCCAACGTCCTGACTTTC. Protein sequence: CASRSGTGWYSGANVLTF.

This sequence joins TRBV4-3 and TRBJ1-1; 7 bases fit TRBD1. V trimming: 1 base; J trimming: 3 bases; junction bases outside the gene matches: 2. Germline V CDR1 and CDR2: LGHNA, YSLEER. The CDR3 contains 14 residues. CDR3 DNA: TGCGCCAGCAGCCAAGGACAGGGCTACACTGAAGCTTTCTTT. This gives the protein CASSQGQGYTEAFF.

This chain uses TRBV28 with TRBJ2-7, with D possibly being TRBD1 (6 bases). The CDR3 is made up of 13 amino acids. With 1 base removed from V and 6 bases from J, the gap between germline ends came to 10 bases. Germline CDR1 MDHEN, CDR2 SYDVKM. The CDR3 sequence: CASSLFRGGEQYF. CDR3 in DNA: TGTGCCAGCAGTTTATTCAGGGGCGGCGAGCAGTACTTC.

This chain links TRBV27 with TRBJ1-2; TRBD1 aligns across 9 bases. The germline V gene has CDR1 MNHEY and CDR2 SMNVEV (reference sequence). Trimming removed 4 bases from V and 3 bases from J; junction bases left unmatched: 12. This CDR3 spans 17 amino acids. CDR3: CASSSRLTGGRDYGYTF. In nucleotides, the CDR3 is TGTGCCAGCAGTTCCAGATTAACAGGGGGCAGAGACTATGGCTACACCTTC.

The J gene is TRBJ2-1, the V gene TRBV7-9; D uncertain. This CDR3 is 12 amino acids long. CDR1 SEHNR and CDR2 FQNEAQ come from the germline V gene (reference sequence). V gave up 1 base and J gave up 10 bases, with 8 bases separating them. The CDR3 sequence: CASSLGPIEQFF. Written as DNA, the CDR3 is TGTGCCAGCAGCTTAGGTCCTATAGAGCAGTTCTTC.

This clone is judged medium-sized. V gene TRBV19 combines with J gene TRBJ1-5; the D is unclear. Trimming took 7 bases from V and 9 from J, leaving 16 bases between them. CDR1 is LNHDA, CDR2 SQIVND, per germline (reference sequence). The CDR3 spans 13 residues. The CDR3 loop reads CASNEGDLGPQHF. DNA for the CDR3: TGTGCCAGTAATGAGGGAGATCTTGGGCCCCAGCATTTT.

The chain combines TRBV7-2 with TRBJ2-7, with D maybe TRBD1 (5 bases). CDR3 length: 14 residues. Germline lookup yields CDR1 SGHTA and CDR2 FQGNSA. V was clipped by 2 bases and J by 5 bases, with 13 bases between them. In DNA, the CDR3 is TGTGCCAGCAGCTTAATAAGGGGTCTGGACGAGCAGTACTTC. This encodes CASSLIRGLDEQYF.

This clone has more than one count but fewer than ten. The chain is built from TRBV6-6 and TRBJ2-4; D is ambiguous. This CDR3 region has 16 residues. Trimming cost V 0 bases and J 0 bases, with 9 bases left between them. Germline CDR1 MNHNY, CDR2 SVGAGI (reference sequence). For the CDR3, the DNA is TGTGCCAGCAGTTACTCAGGGAAGGAAGCCAAAAACATTCAGTACTTC. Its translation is CASSYSGKEAKNIQYF.

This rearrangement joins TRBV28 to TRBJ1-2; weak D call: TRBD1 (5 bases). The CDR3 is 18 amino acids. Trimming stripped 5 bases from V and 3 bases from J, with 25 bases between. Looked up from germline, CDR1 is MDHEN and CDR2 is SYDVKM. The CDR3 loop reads CASSPLGRRQGSDYGYTF. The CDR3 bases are TGTGCCAGCAGTCCTCTCGGTAGGAGGCAGGGCTCCGACTATGGCTACACCTTC.

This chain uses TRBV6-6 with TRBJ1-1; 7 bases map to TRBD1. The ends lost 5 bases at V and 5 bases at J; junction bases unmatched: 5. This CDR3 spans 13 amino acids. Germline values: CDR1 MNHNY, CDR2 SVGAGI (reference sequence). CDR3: CASSPGGETEAFF. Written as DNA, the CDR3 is TGTGCCAGCAGTCCAGGGGGGGAGACTGAAGCTTTCTTT.

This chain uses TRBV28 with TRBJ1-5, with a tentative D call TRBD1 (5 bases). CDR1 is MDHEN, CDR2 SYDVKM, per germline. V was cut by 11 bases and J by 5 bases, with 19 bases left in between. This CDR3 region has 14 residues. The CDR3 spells CAGGDPLHDQPQHF. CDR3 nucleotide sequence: TGTGCCGGGGGGGACCCACTTCATGATCAGCCCCAGCATTTT.

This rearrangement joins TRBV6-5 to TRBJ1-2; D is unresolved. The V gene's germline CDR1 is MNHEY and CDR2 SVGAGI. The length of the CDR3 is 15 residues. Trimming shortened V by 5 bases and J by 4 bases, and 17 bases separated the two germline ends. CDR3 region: CASSPMRPKPYGYTF. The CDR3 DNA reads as TGTGCCAGCAGTCCCATGAGACCGAAGCCCTATGGCTACACCTTC.

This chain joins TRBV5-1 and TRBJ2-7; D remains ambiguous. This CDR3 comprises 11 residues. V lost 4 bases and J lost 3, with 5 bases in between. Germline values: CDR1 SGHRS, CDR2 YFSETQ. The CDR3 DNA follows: TGCGCCAGCAGCCTGGGCTACGAGCAGTACTTC. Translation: CASSLGYEQYF.

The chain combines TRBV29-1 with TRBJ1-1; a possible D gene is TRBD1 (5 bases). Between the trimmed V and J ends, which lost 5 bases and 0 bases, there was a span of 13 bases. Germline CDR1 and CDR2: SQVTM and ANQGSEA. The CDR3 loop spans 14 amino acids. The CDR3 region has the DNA TGCAGCGTTATCAGTGGGACGGTGAACACTGAAGCTTTCTTT. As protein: CSVISGTVNTEAFF. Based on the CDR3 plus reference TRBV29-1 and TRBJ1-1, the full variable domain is SAVISQKPSRDICQRGTSLTIQCQVDSQVTMMFWYRQQPGQSLTLIATANQGSEATYESGFVIDKFPISRPNLTFSTLTVSNMSPEDSSIYLCSVISGTVNTEAFFGQGTRLTVV.

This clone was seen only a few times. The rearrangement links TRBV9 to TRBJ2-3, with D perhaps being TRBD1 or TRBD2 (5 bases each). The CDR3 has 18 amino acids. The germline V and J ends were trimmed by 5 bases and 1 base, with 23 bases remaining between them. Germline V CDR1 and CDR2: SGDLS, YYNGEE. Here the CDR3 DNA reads TGTGCCAGCAGTGATTTATTGGGGGACCCCCAAGGCACAGATACGCAGTATTTT. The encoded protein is CASSDLLGDPQGTDTQYF.

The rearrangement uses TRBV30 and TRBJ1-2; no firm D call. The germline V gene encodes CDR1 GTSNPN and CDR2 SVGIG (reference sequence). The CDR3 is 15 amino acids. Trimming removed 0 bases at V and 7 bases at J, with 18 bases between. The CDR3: CAWSVPMDMRVGYTF. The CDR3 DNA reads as TGTGCCTGGAGTGTACCTATGGATATGAGGGTTGGCTACACCTTC.

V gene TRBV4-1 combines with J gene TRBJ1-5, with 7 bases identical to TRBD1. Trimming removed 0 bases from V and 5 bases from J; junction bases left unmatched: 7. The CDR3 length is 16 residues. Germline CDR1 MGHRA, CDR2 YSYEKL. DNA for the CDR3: TGCGCCAGCAGCCAAGATCATGGAGGGGGCGATCAGCCCCAGCATTTT. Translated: CASSQDHGGGDQPQHF.

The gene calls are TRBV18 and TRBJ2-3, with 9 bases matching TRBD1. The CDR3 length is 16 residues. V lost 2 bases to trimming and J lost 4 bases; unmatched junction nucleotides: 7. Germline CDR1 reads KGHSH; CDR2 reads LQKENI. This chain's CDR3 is CASSPGRDRVSDTQYF. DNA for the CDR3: TGTGCCAGCTCACCAGGTCGGGACAGGGTATCAGATACGCAGTATTTT.